The next 3 T cell receptor beta chains were all read from a single sample in a study of T cells after yellow fever vaccination. TCRdb independently ran MiXCR on the 5' RACE reads; one entry per CDR3 protein. The sample includes 310,000 or so distinct CDR3 sequences, roughly 4% seen only once; the top ten take 23%. The source was PBMCs, collected on the day of the yellow fever booster vaccination. Every receptor here comes from a man younger than 35 who received the YFV17D yellow fever vaccine.

This clonotype has more than one count but fewer than ten. The rearrangement joins TRBV4-3 to TRBJ2-2, with no clear D. The germline CDR1 and CDR2 sequences are LGHNA and YSLEER. The CDR3 loop spans 14 amino acids. The V and J ends lost 1 base and 6 bases respectively, with 9 bases between them. The CDR3 coding sequence is TGCGCCAGCAGCCAAGTCGGGCTAGCCGGGGAGCTGTTTTTT. Its translation is CASSQVGLAGELFF.

In its sample, this clonotype was seen many times. V is TRBV6-5 and J is TRBJ1-1; D is undetermined. CDR1 MNHEY and CDR2 SVGAGI come from the germline V gene. V dropped 0 bases and J dropped 5 bases, with 13 bases sitting between them. The length of the CDR3 is 15 residues. The CDR3 loop reads CASSYSFSGRTEAFF. The CDR3 DNA sequence: TGTGCCAGCAGTTACTCTTTCAGCGGGAGGACTGAAGCTTTCTTT.

The rearrangement links TRBV5-1 to TRBJ1-3; a weak D match, TRBD1 (5 bases). The V end lost 0 bases, the J end lost 0 bases, and 13 bases lay between the germline ends. This CDR3 comprises 17 residues. Germline CDR1 SGHRS, CDR2 YFSETQ. The CDR3 reads CASSLAVGTNSGNTIYF. CDR3 DNA: TGCGCCAGCAGCTTGGCGGTGGGGACGAACTCTGGAAACACCATATATTTT.